This is a list of T cell receptor beta chains from one sample in a study of regulatory T cells in long-lasting Graves disease. Via MiXCR, TCRdb re-called the multiplex PCR reads, giving one row per CDR3 protein. The repertoire holds around 480,000 distinct CDR3 sequences, roughly 16% seen once, with 25% in the top ten. These data were also filed under a second study, of T cells in Graves' hyperthyroidism and ophthalmopathy.

The specimen comprised peripheral blood mononuclear cells (PBMCs), sampled at new diagnosis, from a patient treated with antithyroid drugs. The source is a woman aged 35-60 years with Graves disease. CDR3s include the opening cysteine and the closing phenylalanine or tryptophan. The D gene is left open where the match is weak. Where a row states a size, it is once, few, many or the class of an expanded clone; other rows omit it.

CDR3 protein: CASIYSVSSYNEQFF
CDR3 DNA: TGTGCCAGCATTTATAGCGTAAGCTCCTACAATGAGCAGTTCTTC
V gene: TRBV2
J gene: TRBJ2-1
D gene: .
clone size: many

CDR3 protein: CASSTSGGAYGNTTYF
CDR3 DNA: TGTGCCAGCAGTACCTCGGGGGGCGCTTATGGAAACACCACATATTTT
V gene: TRBV12-3/TRBV12-4
J gene: TRBJ1-3
D gene: .
clone size: .

CDR3 protein: CASSRTGQEAQYF
CDR3 DNA: TGTGCCAGCAGTCGGACAGGGCAAGAGGCCCAGTACTTC
V gene: TRBV3-1
J gene: TRBJ2-5
D gene: TRBD1
clone size: .

CDR3 protein: CASSSRGRVGTGELFF
CDR3 DNA: TGTGCCAGCAGCTCACGAGGTCGGGTTGGCACCGGGGAGCTGTTTTTT
V gene: TRBV7-8
J gene: TRBJ2-2
D gene: .
clone size: many

CDR3 protein: CASQQGSQAFF
CDR3 DNA: TGTGCCAGCCAACAGGGTTCCCAAGCTTTCTTT
V gene: TRBV27
J gene: TRBJ1-1
D gene: .
clone size: many

CDR3 protein: CSVYGLPGEQYF
CDR3 DNA: TGCAGCGTCTACGGACTTCCAGGCGAGCAGTACTTC
V gene: TRBV29-1
J gene: TRBJ2-7
D gene: .
clone size: many

CDR3 protein: CASSISGTRGNQPQHF
CDR3 DNA: TGTGCCAGTAGTATTTCGGGTACACGGGGCAATCAGCCCCAGCATTTT
V gene: TRBV19
J gene: TRBJ1-5
D gene: .
clone size: few

CDR3 protein: CASSNWPGQGVETQYF
CDR3 DNA: TGTGCCAGCAGCAACTGGCCGGGACAGGGAGTAGAGACCCAGTACTTC
V gene: TRBV3-1
J gene: TRBJ2-5
D gene: TRBD1
clone size: .

CDR3 protein: CASSGSELYGYTF
CDR3 DNA: TGTGCCAGCAGTGGCAGTGAGCTATATGGCTACACCTTC
V gene: TRBV12-3/TRBV12-4
J gene: TRBJ1-2
D gene: .
clone size: many

CDR3 protein: CASSQEATGGRSGGELFF
CDR3 DNA: TGCGCCAGCAGCCAAGAGGCTACGGGGGGGCGTTCGGGCGGGGAGCTGTTTTTT
V gene: TRBV4-1
J gene: TRBJ2-2
D gene: TRBD2
clone size: few

CDR3 protein: CASSINRGSYGYTF
CDR3 DNA: TGTGCCAGTAGTATAAATCGGGGCAGCTATGGCTACACCTTC
V gene: TRBV19
J gene: TRBJ1-2
D gene: .
clone size: .

CDR3 protein: CASSLSSGGPGELFF
CDR3 DNA: TGTGCCAGCAGCTTGAGTAGCGGGGGGCCCGGGGAGCTGTTTTTT
V gene: TRBV11-1
J gene: TRBJ2-2
D gene: TRBD2
clone size: few

CDR3 protein: CATSDQGVGGYTF
CDR3 DNA: TGTGCCACCAGTGATCAGGGGGTAGGTGGCTACACCTTC
V gene: TRBV24-1
J gene: TRBJ1-2
D gene: TRBD1
clone size: .

CDR3 protein: CASSLHSPYNQPQHF
CDR3 DNA: TGTGCCAGCAGCTTACACAGCCCATACAATCAGCCCCAGCATTTT
V gene: TRBV7-3
J gene: TRBJ1-5
D gene: .
clone size: .

CDR3 protein: CAWSRAGVPNTEAFF
CDR3 DNA: TGTGCCTGGAGTAGGGCAGGGGTGCCGAACACTGAAGCTTTCTTT
V gene: TRBV30
J gene: TRBJ1-1
D gene: .
clone size: many

CDR3 protein: CASSQDLLNGPAPETQYF
CDR3 DNA: TGCGCCAGCAGCCAAGATCTGTTGAATGGCCCGGCCCCCGAGACCCAGTACTTC
V gene: TRBV4-1
J gene: TRBJ2-5
D gene: .
clone size: .

CDR3 protein: CASSLAFEGRGYGYTF
CDR3 DNA: TGTGCCAGCAGTTTAGCCTTCGAGGGGCGCGGCTATGGCTACACCTTC
V gene: TRBV27
J gene: TRBJ1-2
D gene: .
clone size: many

CDR3 protein: CSAPSPGQGPTQYF
CDR3 DNA: TGCAGTGCTCCAAGCCCGGGACAGGGCCCTACGCAGTATTTT
V gene: TRBV20-1
J gene: TRBJ2-3
D gene: TRBD1
clone size: many

CDR3 protein: CASTPGFGVYGYTF
CDR3 DNA: TGTGCCAGCACACCGGGTTTTGGGGTCTATGGCTACACCTTC
V gene: TRBV12-3/TRBV12-4
J gene: TRBJ1-2
D gene: .
clone size: many

CDR3 protein: CATLHVGGEAFF
CDR3 DNA: TGTGCCACCCTTCATGTTGGTGGTGAAGCTTTCTTT
V gene: TRBV15
J gene: TRBJ1-1
D gene: .
clone size: many

CDR3 protein: CAIKGSSGFEQYF
CDR3 DNA: TGTGCCATCAAAGGGTCCAGTGGATTCGAGCAGTACTTC
V gene: TRBV10-3
J gene: TRBJ2-7
D gene: .
clone size: .

CDR3 protein: CASSVAGAGQETQYF
CDR3 DNA: TGTGCCAGCAGCGTAGCTGGGGCGGGTCAAGAGACCCAGTACTTC
V gene: TRBV9
J gene: TRBJ2-5
D gene: .
clone size: few

CDR3 protein: CASGLVPGTGGSGAEAFF
CDR3 DNA: TGTGCTAGTGGTTTGGTACCTGGGACAGGGGGGAGTGGGGCTGAAGCTTTCTTT
V gene: TRBV12-5
J gene: TRBJ1-1
D gene: TRBD1
clone size: many

CDR3 protein: CASSVWDSSFDEQYF
CDR3 DNA: TGTGCCAGCAGTGTTTGGGACTCCTCATTCGACGAGCAGTACTTC
V gene: TRBV2
J gene: TRBJ2-7
D gene: .
clone size: many